What follows is one T cell receptor (beta chain) and its context. The record originates from a study of CD8 T cells in Susac syndrome. An amount of RNA that ranged from about 0.45 to 1 ug was reverse transcribed with random hexamers. immunoSEQ multiplex PCR amplified TCR beta CDR3 across 54 Vbeta, 13 Jbeta. TCRdb analysed the immunoSEQ multiplex PCR reads with MiXCR anew, one entry per CDR3 protein. The sample has 400,000 to 550,000 distinct CDR3 sequences; 75% to 90% are singletons. The CDR3 spans 13 residues. Trimming shortened V by 7 bases and J by 5 bases, and 17 bases separated the two germline ends. In germline, CDR1 is SQVTM, CDR2 ANQGSEA. The study sequenced TCR beta in blood CD8+ and CD4+ T cells. The multiple sclerosis controls were treatment-naive patients affected by stable or active relapsing-remitting disease. Negative isolation yielded CD4+ and CD8+ T cells, and FACS enriched TEMRA cells.

The TCR comes from a human donor with multiple sclerosis. The sequenced material came from CD8+ T cells from PBMCs. V gene TRBV29-1 combines with J gene TRBJ1-1, with a weak D call TRBD1 (5 bases). As DNA, the CDR3 is TGCAGCGGTGGGGCAGGGAGGAGGACTGAAGCTTTCTTT. Amino acids: CSGGAGRRTEAFF.